This T cell receptor beta chain was identified during a study of T-cell reconstitution after alpha-beta-depleted transplantation in children. Researchers prepared the TCRbeta library using unique molecular identifiers, the study reports. TCRdb redid the calling of the PCR reads with MiXCR, one entry per CDR3 protein. Among under 100,000 distinct CDR3 sequences, around 15% were seen once, and the ten largest hold around 20%. Ten or more counts support this clonotype. The TCR originated in a male patient aged 2 to 10 who had a stem cell transplant for acute lymphoblastic leukemia, so the T cells may come from the graft donor. Source: PBMCs, mostly from graft donor cells, taken 180 days after TCRalphabeta/CD19-depleted stem cell transplant.

The CDR3 DNA reads as TGCGCCAGCAGCCAACAGGGGTTGGCCAATAATTCACCCCTCCACTTT. Translating it yields CASSQQGLANNSPLHF. The chain joins TRBV5-1 to TRBJ1-6; TRBD1 agrees at 7 bases. Germline loops: CDR1 SGHRS, CDR2 YFSETQ. Unmatched junction bases numbered 9, after V lost 4 bases and J lost 5 bases. This CDR3 is 16 amino acids long.